Detailed here is one T cell receptor (beta chain). Germline CDR1 and CDR2: SGHTA and FQGTGA. V lost 0 bases and J lost 3, with 8 bases in between. The CDR3 runs 14 residues. The data derive from a study of sequential checkpoint blockade in melanoma. Here immunoSEQ multiplex PCR was the method, and the copy in TCRdb shows in-frame clones only, minus some. This table has more than 35,000 clones, roughly 88% appearing once. As for treatment: randomized to nivolumab then ipilimumab (arm A) or the reverse (arm B). The chain uses TRBV7-3 and TRBJ1-2; D remains unclear. This TCR was recovered from a human donor with melanoma. This material consisted of CD8+ T cells sorted from blood (inferred from file names), taken from a patient given nivolumab and ipilimumab in sequence. CDR3 amino acids: CASSLTFLDYGYTF. The DNA of the CDR3 is TGTGCCAGCAGCTTAACCTTTCTTGACTATGGCTACACCTTC.